This TCR beta chain was captured by sequencing in a study of shared clonotypes between healthy human individuals. Study conclusions and caveats: Some clonotypes were shared by all four sorted-subset donors, while others were not shared. The non-shared ones had lower generation probabilities than the shared ones.

Per sorted-subset replicate PCR, input was approximately 210 ng DNA, representing tens of thousands of T cell genomes. Sequencing used immunoSEQ multiplex PCR; TCRdb keeps in-frame clones, though not all of them. The sample shows about 610,000 clones, 95% to 98% of them seen only once. On this clone: Its target is not known.

The length of the CDR3 is 14 residues. Trimming left V 4 bases short and J 12 bases short, with 21 bases between. The germline V gene encodes CDR1 MDHEN and CDR2 SYDVKM. Sequencing input: naive CD4+ T cells sorted from blood. Subset here: CD45RA+ positively selected. The TCR was taken from a woman aged 25 to 39 in good health. V usage is TRBV28 and J usage is TRBJ1-1; D possibly corresponds to TRBD1 (6 bases). Here the CDR3 reads CASSSNRLKQGTFF. CDR3 bases: TGTGCCAGCAGTTCGAACCGTCTAAAGCAGGGGACTTTCTTT.